This T cell receptor beta chain came from a study of cytomegalovirus exposure and HLA in healthy donors. General study findings and limits: Subsequent analysis of the 120 or so validation repertoires found a tendency for first-cohort TCR clusters to co-occur. Rarity held for most TCR sequences, but there were some public TCRs that occurred in many donors. Some TCR beta chains (roughly 160 of them) were listed as cytomegalovirus-associated.

CDR1 is LGHNA and CDR2 is YNFKEQ in the germline V gene. This CDR3 spans 15 amino acids. V lost 0 bases, J lost 2 bases, and 9 bases lay in between. Here immunoSEQ multiplex PCR was the method, and the copy in TCRdb shows in-frame clones only, minus some. The sample carries over 60,000 clones, nearly 96% recorded once. This clone came up once. The antigen is not known. Separate from the 666-subject first cohort was the approximately 120-subject validation cohort, to which the donors belonged. Sequenced: PBMCs. The receptor's source is a woman younger than 30 in good health and CMV-seropositive. The V gene is TRBV4-2, the J gene TRBJ2-3; D not certain. CDR3 in DNA: TGTGCCAGCAGCCAAGATTATTACAACACAGATACGCAGTATTTT. This gives the protein CASSQDYYNTDTQYF.